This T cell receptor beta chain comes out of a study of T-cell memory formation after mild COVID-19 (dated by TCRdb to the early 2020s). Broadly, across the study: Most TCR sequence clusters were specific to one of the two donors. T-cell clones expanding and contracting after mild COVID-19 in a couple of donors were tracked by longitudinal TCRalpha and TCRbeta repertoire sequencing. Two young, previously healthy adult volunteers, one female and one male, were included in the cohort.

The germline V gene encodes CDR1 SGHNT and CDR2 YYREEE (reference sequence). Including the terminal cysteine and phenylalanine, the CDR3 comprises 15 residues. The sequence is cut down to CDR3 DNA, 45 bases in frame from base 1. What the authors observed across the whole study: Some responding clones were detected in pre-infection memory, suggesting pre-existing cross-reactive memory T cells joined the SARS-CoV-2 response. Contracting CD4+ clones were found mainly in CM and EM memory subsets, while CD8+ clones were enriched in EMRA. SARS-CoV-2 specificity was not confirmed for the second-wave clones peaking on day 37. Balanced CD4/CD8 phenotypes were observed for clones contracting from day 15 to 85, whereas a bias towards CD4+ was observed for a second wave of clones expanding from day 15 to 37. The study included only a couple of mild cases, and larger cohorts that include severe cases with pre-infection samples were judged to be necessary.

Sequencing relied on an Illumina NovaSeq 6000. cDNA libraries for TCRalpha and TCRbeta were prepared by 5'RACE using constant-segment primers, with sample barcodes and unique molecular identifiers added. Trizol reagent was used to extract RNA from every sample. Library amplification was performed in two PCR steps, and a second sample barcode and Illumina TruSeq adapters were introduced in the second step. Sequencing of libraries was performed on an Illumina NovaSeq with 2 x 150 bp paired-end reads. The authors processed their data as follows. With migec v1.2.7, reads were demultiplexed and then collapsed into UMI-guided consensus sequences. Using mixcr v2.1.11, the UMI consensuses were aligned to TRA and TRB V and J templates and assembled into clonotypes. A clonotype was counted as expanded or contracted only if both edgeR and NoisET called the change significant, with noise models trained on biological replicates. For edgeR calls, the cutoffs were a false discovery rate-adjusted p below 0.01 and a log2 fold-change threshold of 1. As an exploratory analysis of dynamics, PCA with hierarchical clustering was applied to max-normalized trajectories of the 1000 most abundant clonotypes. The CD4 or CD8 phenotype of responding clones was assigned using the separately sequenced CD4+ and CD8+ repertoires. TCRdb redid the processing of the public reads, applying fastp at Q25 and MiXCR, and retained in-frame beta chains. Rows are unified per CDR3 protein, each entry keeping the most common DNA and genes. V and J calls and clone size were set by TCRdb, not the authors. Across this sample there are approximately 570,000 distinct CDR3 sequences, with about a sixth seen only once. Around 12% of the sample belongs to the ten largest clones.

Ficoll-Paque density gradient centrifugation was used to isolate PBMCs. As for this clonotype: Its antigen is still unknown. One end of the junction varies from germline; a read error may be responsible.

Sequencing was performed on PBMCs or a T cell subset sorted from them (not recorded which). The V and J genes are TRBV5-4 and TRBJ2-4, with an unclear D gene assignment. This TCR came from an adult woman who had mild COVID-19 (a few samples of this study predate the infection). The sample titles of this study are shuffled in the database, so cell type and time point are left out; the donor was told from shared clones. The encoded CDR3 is CASSLDVGVKNFQYF. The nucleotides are TGTGCCAGCAGCTTGGATGTAGGCGTCAAAAACTTTCAGTACTTC.